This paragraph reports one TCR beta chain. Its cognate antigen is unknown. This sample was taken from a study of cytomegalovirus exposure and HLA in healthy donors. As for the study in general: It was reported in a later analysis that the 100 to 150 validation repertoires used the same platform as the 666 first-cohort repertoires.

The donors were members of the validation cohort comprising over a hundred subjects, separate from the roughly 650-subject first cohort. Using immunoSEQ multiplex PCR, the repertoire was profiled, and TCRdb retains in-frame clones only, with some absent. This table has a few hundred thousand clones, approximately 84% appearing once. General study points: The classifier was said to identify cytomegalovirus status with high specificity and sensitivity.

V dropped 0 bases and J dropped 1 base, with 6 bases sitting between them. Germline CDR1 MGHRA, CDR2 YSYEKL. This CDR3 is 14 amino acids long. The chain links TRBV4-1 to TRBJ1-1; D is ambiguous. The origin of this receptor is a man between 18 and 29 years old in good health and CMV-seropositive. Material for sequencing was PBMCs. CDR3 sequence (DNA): TGCGCCAGCAGCCAAGATCTTTGGAACACTGAAGCTTTCTTT. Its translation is CASSQDLWNTEAFF.